These 19 T cell receptor beta chains share one sample of origin, sequenced in a study of identical twins (dated by TCRdb to the mid-2010s). Library preparation used 5' RACE. For sequencing, an Illumina HiSeq 2000 was employed. TCRdb itself trimmed the public reads at Q25 with fastp, ran MiXCR and retained productive beta chains. Under each unique CDR3 protein, matching rows form one entry showing the most common genes and DNA. This sample holds around 650,000 distinct CDR3 sequences; 7.1% were observed only once. The leading ten clones occupy less than 2% of the sample. The same data also contributed to another study, on yellow fever vaccine responses in identical twins.

Sequencing was performed on PBMCs. The receptors shown here come from a woman between 18 and 30 years old in good health.

This chain connects TRBV7-9 to TRBJ2-3; D uncertain. The V end lost 3 bases, the J end lost 0 bases, and 10 bases lay between the germline ends. Germline lookup yields CDR1 SEHNR and CDR2 FQNEAQ (reference sequence). The CDR3 has 15 amino acids. The CDR3 spells CASSLGSASTDTQYF. Here the CDR3 DNA reads TGTGCCAGCAGCTTGGGGTCAGCAAGCACAGATACGCAGTATTTT.

The CDR3: CASSVPGPLVRRDNEQFF. CDR3 DNA: TGTGCCAGCAGCGTCCCGGGACCGTTGGTCAGAAGAGACAATGAGCAGTTCTTC. The rearrangement links TRBV7-8 to TRBJ2-1, with D perhaps assigned TRBD1 or TRBD2 (5 bases each). CDR1 is SGHVS, CDR2 FQNEAQ, per germline. Trimming took off 5 bases at V and 5 bases at J, with 25 bases between the two ends. The CDR3 covers 18 residues.

A few counts support this clonotype. V is TRBV20-1 and J is TRBJ2-7; TRBD1 might be the D (6 bases). Trimming took off 0 bases at V and 0 bases at J, with 24 bases between the two ends. Germline CDR1 reads DFQATT; CDR2 reads SNEGSKA (reference sequence). The CDR3 runs to 19 residues. CDR3: CSARDTPSSTGSSSYEQYF. DNA of the CDR3: TGCAGTGCTAGAGATACCCCCTCTTCGACAGGCTCGAGCTCCTACGAGCAGTACTTC.

This clonotype appeared many times. The CDR3 sequence is CASSLGQKAFF. In DNA, the CDR3 is TGCGCCAGCAGCTTAGGACAGAAAGCTTTCTTT. J is TRBJ1-1 and V is TRBV5-1; D may be TRBD1 (6 bases). The germline gives CDR1 SGHRS, CDR2 YFSETQ. The germline V and J ends were trimmed by 2 bases and 9 bases, with 8 bases remaining between them. The CDR3 totals 11 residues. The full variable domain, in which reference TRBV5-1 and TRBJ1-1 provide the parts outside the CDR3, is KAGVTQTPRYLIKTRGQQVTLSCSPISGHRSVSWYQQTPGQGLQFLFEYFSETQRNKGNFPGRFSGRQFSNSRSEMNVSTLELGDSALYLCASSLGQKAFFGQGTRLTVV.

J is TRBJ1-4 and V is TRBV4-2, with D possibly being TRBD1 (5 bases). The germline gives CDR1 LGHNA, CDR2 YNFKEQ. This CDR3 is 13 amino acids long. V shed 0 bases and J shed 12 bases, with 11 bases lying between them. The CDR3 sequence is CASSQESRGELFF. CDR3 coding DNA: TGTGCCAGCAGCCAAGAATCACGGGGGGAACTGTTTTTT.

This clonotype was counted ten times or more. V usage is TRBV3-1 and J usage is TRBJ1-2; TRBD1 is a possible D gene (6 bases). Between the trimmed V and J ends, which lost 5 bases and 6 bases, there was a span of 19 bases. The CDR3 spans 15 residues. Germline V gene sequence: CDR1 LGHDT, CDR2 YNNKEL (reference sequence). This CDR3 reads CASSEGSQGTHGYTF. For the CDR3, the DNA is TGTGCCAGCAGCGAGGGGTCGCAGGGGACCCATGGCTACACCTTC.

The V call is TRBV15, the J call TRBJ2-1, with a tentative D call TRBD2 (6 bases). Trimming left V 8 bases short and J 0 bases short, with 14 bases between. Germline V gene sequence: CDR1 LNHNV, CDR2 YYDKDF (reference sequence). The CDR3 consists of 15 residues. CDR3: CATSVGLSSYNEQFF. Written as DNA, the CDR3 is TGTGCCACCTCGGTGGGACTTTCCTCCTACAATGAGCAGTTCTTC.

This clonotype was picked up a small number of times. The chain uses TRBV11-2 and TRBJ2-1; D is uncertain. Germline V lookup: CDR1 SGHAT, CDR2 FQNNGV. The V and J ends lost 1 base and 9 bases respectively, with 4 bases between them. This CDR3 has 11 residues. The CDR3 sequence is CASSLVAEQFF. DNA of the CDR3: TGTGCCAGCAGCTTAGTAGCTGAGCAGTTCTTC.

At least ten counts were recorded for this clonotype. J is TRBJ1-1 and V is TRBV29-1; TRBD1 matches 11 bases. Germline V CDR1 and CDR2: SQVTM, ANQGSEA. V was clipped by 6 bases and J by 1 base; unmatched bases: 4. The CDR3 is 14 residues long. As DNA, the CDR3 is TGCAGCGTGGGGACAGGGGGGGGGAACACTGAAGCTTTCTTT. It translates to CSVGTGGGNTEAFF.

This clonotype has ten or more counts. The chain couples TRBV20-1 to TRBJ2-7; D is uncertain. Germline CDR1 is DFQATT and CDR2 is SNEGSKA (reference sequence). The V and J ends lost 2 bases and 2 bases respectively, with 10 bases between them. There are 13 residues in the CDR3. CDR3 in amino acids: CSARKGSTYEQYF. DNA of the CDR3: TGCAGTGCTAGAAAGGGCAGCACCTACGAGCAGTACTTC.

The sample holds many counts of this clonotype. This chain joins TRBV10-3 and TRBJ1-4, with a possible D match to TRBD1 (6 bases). Trimming pared 5 bases from V and 5 bases from J, leaving 15 bases between. Germline V gene data show CDR1 as ENHRY and CDR2 as SYGVKD. The CDR3 has 15 amino acids. The CDR3 region has the DNA TGTGCCATCAGTCCCCAGGGACATACGAATGAAAAACTGTTTTTT. Its translation is CAISPQGHTNEKLFF.

This clonotype came up many times. The chain links TRBV29-1 to TRBJ1-1; 7 bases agree with TRBD1. This CDR3 comprises 16 residues. Germline CDR1 is SQVTM and CDR2 is ANQGSEA. V was pared by 3 bases and J by 0 bases, with 10 bases of the junction left unmatched. The DNA of the CDR3 is TGCAGCGTTGATGGGACAGAGATCCTCATGAACACTGAAGCTTTCTTT. The encoded protein is CSVDGTEILMNTEAFF.

This clonotype was detected a few times. This chain uses TRBV5-1 with TRBJ2-7, with TRBD1 matching 9 bases. V lost 3 bases to trimming and J lost 6 bases; unmatched junction nucleotides: 7. The CDR3 length is 14 residues. Germline V CDR1 and CDR2: SGHRS, YFSETQ. In DNA, the CDR3 is TGCGCCAGCAGCTCGGGACAGGGAGTTCTCGAGCAGTACGTC. As protein: CASSSGQGVLEQYV.

The chain uses TRBV7-2 and TRBJ2-7, with D unresolved. V shed 3 bases and J shed 0 bases, with 9 bases lying between them. This CDR3 has 14 amino acids. Germline assignment: CDR1 SGHTA and CDR2 FQGNSA. CDR3: CASSLERGSYEQYV. CDR3 DNA sequence: TGTGCCAGCAGCTTGGAGAGAGGCTCCTACGAGCAGTACGTC.

V usage is TRBV5-1 and J usage is TRBJ2-7; D is perhaps TRBD1 (5 bases). The CDR3 runs to 17 residues. V was trimmed by 0 bases and J by 0 bases, leaving 16 bases between them. Germline CDR1 reads SGHRS; CDR2 reads YFSETQ. Here the CDR3 reads CASSLAGWGRSSYEQYV. The CDR3, as DNA: TGCGCCAGCAGCTTGGCTGGGTGGGGCAGGAGCTCCTACGAGCAGTACGTC.

This clonotype was counted at least ten times. The gene calls are TRBV11-2 and TRBJ2-1; D is ambiguous. The CDR3 is made up of 13 amino acids. Germline V gives CDR1 SGHAT, CDR2 FQNNGV. V lost 1 base to trimming and J lost 6 bases, with 7 bases between them. This chain's CDR3 is CASSLVGANEQFF. Here the CDR3 DNA reads TGTGCCAGCAGCTTAGTAGGAGCCAATGAGCAGTTCTTC.

This clonotype has a count of ten or more. The chain joins TRBV10-3 to TRBJ1-3, with a weak D call TRBD1 (5 bases). Trimming removed 6 bases at V and 2 bases at J, with 14 bases between. This CDR3 contains 15 residues. Germline CDR1 and CDR2: ENHRY and SYGVKD. The CDR3 region is CAISPGPGAGNTIYF. Here the CDR3 DNA reads TGTGCCATCAGCCCGGGACCCGGAGCTGGAAACACCATATATTTT.

This clonotype has just a few counts. The V call is TRBV9, the J call TRBJ2-7, with D possibly called TRBD1 or TRBD2 (7 bases each). V lost 4 bases, J lost 4 bases, and 27 bases lay in between. The CDR3 runs to 18 residues. CDR1 and CDR2 from the germline V gene are SGDLS and YYNGEE. CDR3 protein: CASSPRGIAGRVGYEQYF. The CDR3 bases are TGTGCCAGCAGCCCCAGGGGGATAGCGGGCCGAGTCGGGTACGAGCAGTACTTC.

This clonotype has more than one count but fewer than ten. This chain joins TRBV7-3 and TRBJ2-1; D possibly corresponds to TRBD2 (5 bases). Germline V gives CDR1 SGHTA, CDR2 FQGTGA. The CDR3 sequence is 14 residues long. Trimming cost V 3 bases and J 5 bases, with 11 bases left between them. CDR3 sequence reads: CASSFGVQDNEQFF. The CDR3 DNA is TGTGCCAGCAGCTTCGGGGTCCAAGACAATGAGCAGTTCTTC.